These 30 T cell receptor beta chains originate from one sample sequenced in a study of cytomegalovirus exposure and HLA in healthy donors. PCR primers comprised 60 Vbeta and 13 Jbeta primers. Method: immunoSEQ multiplex PCR; TCRdb's copy keeps in-frame clones and lacks some. This table has 110,000 or so clones, approximately 16% appearing once. The specimen was PBMCs. Source of these receptors: a female donor in good health and CMV-seronegative.

CDR3 sequence: CASSQLGTANEKLFF. CDR3 DNA sequence: TGCGCCAGCAGCCAATTGGGGACAGCTAATGAAAAACTGTTTTTT. The rearrangement uses TRBV4-1 and TRBJ1-4, with TRBD1 matching 7 bases. V lost 2 bases, J lost 3 bases, and 3 bases stayed unmatched. The CDR3 runs to 15 residues. Germline loops: CDR1 MGHRA, CDR2 YSYEKL.

This clone was recorded a few times. This chain joins TRBV5-1 and TRBJ1-2; 8 bases align to TRBD1. Germline V gene sequence: CDR1 SGHRS, CDR2 YFSETQ. V shed 6 bases and J 0 bases; nucleotides not matched to a gene: 10. CDR3 length: 16 residues. The CDR3 region is CASTLTGATPNYGYTF. CDR3 sequence (DNA): TGCGCCAGCACTTTGACAGGGGCGACCCCTAACTATGGCTACACCTTC.

This clone was picked up a small number of times. This rearrangement joins TRBV21-1 to TRBJ2-5; the D call TRBD2 from the table was never checked on the DNA. TRBV21-1 is flagged as a pseudogene. This CDR3 comprises 19 residues. The CDR3 DNA follows: TGTGCCAGCAGCAAAGAATACCGGGACGGACTATGTTGCCAAGAGACCCAGTACTTC. This sequence encodes CASSKEYRDGLCCQETQYF.

This clone has more than one count but fewer than ten. The chain employs TRBV2 and TRBJ2-7; 8 bases are shared with TRBD1. The germline V gene encodes CDR1 SNHLY and CDR2 FYNNEI. The trim removed 7 bases at V and 9 bases at J, leaving 11 bases unmatched. The CDR3 spans 13 residues. In DNA, the CDR3 is TGTGCCAGCACCGGGACAGGAGGGCCTTGGCAGTACTTC. Translated, it gives CASTGTGGPWQYF.

This chain connects TRBV5-1 to TRBJ2-7, with 8 bases aligning to TRBD1. Germline CDR1 reads SGHRS; CDR2 reads YFSETQ. The CDR3 is 14 amino acids. V was clipped by 4 bases and J by 2 bases; unmatched bases: 5. CDR3 in amino acids: CASSGGQAAYEQYF. Here the CDR3 DNA reads TGCGCCAGCAGCGGGGGACAGGCGGCCTACGAGCAGTACTTC. Combining the CDR3 with reference TRBV5-1 and TRBJ2-7 gives the whole variable domain KAGVTQTPRYLIKTRGQQVTLSCSPISGHRSVSWYQQTPGQGLQFLFEYFSETQRNKGNFPGRFSGRQFSNSRSEMNVSTLELGDSALYLCASSGGQAAYEQYFGPGTRLTVT.

In its sample, this clone was seen a few times. The chain links TRBV9 to TRBJ2-3; unclear D gene. Trimming took 4 bases from V and 5 from J, leaving 20 bases between them. The V gene's germline CDR1 is SGDLS and CDR2 YYNGEE. CDR3 length: 16 amino acids. The CDR3 nucleotides are TGTGCCAGCAGCATAGCAGATGGAGTAACGCTAGATACGCAGTATTTT. It translates to CASSIADGVTLDTQYF.

The chain carries TRBV27 and TRBJ2-7, with 10 bases lining up with TRBD1. This CDR3 contains 14 residues. V was clipped by 3 bases and J by 6 bases; unmatched bases: 5. Germline CDR1 reads MNHEY; CDR2 reads SMNVEV (reference sequence). CDR3 DNA: TGTGCCAGCAGTTTGACAGGGGGCGCAGGCGAGCAGTACTTC. The encoded protein is CASSLTGGAGEQYF.

This clone showed up just a few times. The genes are TRBV27 and TRBJ2-1; D might be TRBD2 (5 bases). Germline values: CDR1 MNHEY, CDR2 SMNVEV (reference sequence). The CDR3 has 13 residues. V dropped 5 bases and J dropped 3 bases, with 8 bases sitting between them. In DNA, the CDR3 is TGTGCCAGCAGTCTAGGGAGCTACAATGAGCAGTTCTTC. As protein: CASSLGSYNEQFF.

The chain has TRBV13 and TRBJ1-2; 8 nucleotides match TRBD1. Germline V gene data show CDR1 as PRHDT and CDR2 as FYEKMQ (reference sequence). With 5 bases clipped from V and 6 bases from J, the junction kept 14 bases outside the gene matches. This CDR3 spans 16 amino acids. CDR3: CASSPTGQDPRDGYTF. DNA of the CDR3: TGTGCCAGCAGCCCAACGGGACAGGACCCTCGTGATGGCTACACCTTC.

The chain carries TRBV6-5 and TRBJ2-1, with D perhaps matching TRBD1 (6 bases). CDR1 is MNHEY, CDR2 SVGAGI, per germline. This CDR3 is built from 15 residues. The V gene lost 6 bases and the J gene lost 5 bases, with 17 bases spanning the gap. The CDR3 spells CASSQPGQAHNEQFF. DNA for the CDR3: TGTGCCAGCAGCCAGCCGGGACAAGCACACAATGAGCAGTTCTTC.

There are a few counts of this clone. This chain joins TRBV5-6 and TRBJ2-7, with 8 bases lining up with TRBD2. V lost 4 bases, J lost 4 bases, and 4 bases stayed unmatched. Per germline, CDR1 SGHDT and CDR2 YYEEEE. This CDR3 is 13 amino acids long. For the CDR3, the DNA is TGTGCCAGCAGCCTCGGGGGGGGTTACGAGCAGTACTTC. This sequence encodes CASSLGGGYEQYF.

V is TRBV9 and J is TRBJ2-1; 14 nucleotides align to TRBD2. CDR1 is SGDLS, CDR2 YYNGEE, per germline. J was trimmed by 6 bases and V by 4 bases; bases with no gene match: 3. This CDR3 is built from 15 residues. This CDR3 is CASSIGTSGSNEQFF. CDR3 DNA: TGTGCCAGCAGCATAGGGACTAGCGGGAGCAATGAGCAGTTCTTC. The full variable domain, with the rest looked up from reference TRBV9 and TRBJ2-1, is DSGVTQTPKHLITATGQRVTLRCSPRSGDLSVYWYQQSLDQGLQFLIQYYNGEERAKGNILERFSAQQFPDLHSELNLSSLELGDSALYFCASSIGTSGSNEQFFGPGTRLTVL.

This chain links TRBV5-8 with TRBJ1-5; D is ambiguous. Germline CDR1 and CDR2: SGHTS and YDEGEE. This CDR3 has 15 amino acids. V was clipped by 2 bases and J by 0 bases, with 9 bases between them. CDR3 protein: CASSFRGNSNQPQHF. CDR3 coding DNA: TGTGCCAGCAGCTTCCGGGGTAATAGCAATCAGCCCCAGCATTTT.

The chain combines TRBV5-6 with TRBJ1-2; 7 bases agree with TRBD1. This CDR3 is built from 13 residues. V was clipped by 6 bases and J by 4 bases; unmatched bases: 6. CDR1 and CDR2 from the germline V gene are SGHDT and YYEEEE. The chain's CDR3 is CASTNRQGYGYTF. DNA for the CDR3: TGTGCCAGCACCAATCGACAGGGCTATGGCTACACCTTC.

This clone was counted only a few times. The chain uses TRBV5-1 and TRBJ1-1; D is possibly TRBD1 (5 bases). V was shortened by 3 bases and J by 5 bases, with 8 bases between the two germline ends. The germline CDR1 and CDR2 sequences are SGHRS and YFSETQ. This CDR3 comprises 12 residues. The CDR3 bases are TGCGCCAGCAGCTGGGGGGGGACTGAAGCTTTCTTT. The encoded protein is CASSWGGTEAFF.

The rearrangement uses TRBV5-4 and TRBJ2-2; 8 bases are shared with TRBD1. Germline CDR1 is SGHNT and CDR2 is YYREEE (reference sequence). V was clipped by 4 bases and J by 6 bases; unmatched bases: 11. The CDR3 contains 16 residues. CDR3 DNA sequence: TGTGCCAGCAGCCCGCCCGGACAGGGCATCGCCGGGGAGCTGTTTTTT. Residues: CASSPPGQGIAGELFF.

The chain recombines TRBV7-9 with TRBJ2-3; TRBD2 aligns across 9 bases. V was clipped by 1 base and J by 5 bases; unmatched bases: 7. CDR3 length: 16 amino acids. The germline gives CDR1 SEHNR, CDR2 FQNEAQ (reference sequence). CDR3 amino acids: CASSLVLAGSGDTQYF. For the CDR3, the DNA is TGTGCCAGCAGCTTAGTCCTAGCGGGATCCGGAGATACGCAGTATTTT.

This clone was observed a handful of times. The rearrangement links TRBV25-1 to TRBJ1-5; 7 bases align to TRBD1. Germline V gives CDR1 MGHDK, CDR2 SYGVNS. V trimming: 3 bases; J trimming: 3 bases; junction bases outside the gene matches: 2. The CDR3 extends over 14 amino acids. CDR3 sequence: CASSETGNNQPQHF. CDR3 in DNA: TGTGCCAGCAGTGAGACAGGGAACAATCAGCCCCAGCATTTT.

The chain has TRBV28 and TRBJ2-6; TRBD1 matches 7 bases. Per the germline V gene, CDR1 is MDHEN and CDR2 is SYDVKM. The ends lost 4 bases at V and 1 base at J; junction bases unmatched: 10. CDR3 length: 18 residues. The CDR3 sequence: CASSYLRTGFSGANVLTF. The CDR3 DNA reads as TGTGCCAGCAGTTACCTTAGGACAGGATTTTCTGGGGCCAACGTCCTGACTTTC.

The chain recombines TRBV7-9 with TRBJ1-2, with 9 bases lining up with TRBD1. The CDR3 consists of 12 residues. J was trimmed by 4 bases and V by 10 bases; bases with no gene match: 4. CDR1 and CDR2 from the germline V gene are SEHNR and FQNEAQ (reference sequence). This CDR3 reads CATDRGVYGYTF. In DNA, the CDR3 is TGTGCCACCGACAGGGGGGTCTATGGCTACACCTTC.

Only a few counts were recorded for this clone. This chain connects TRBV30 to TRBJ1-4; no reliable D call. The length of the CDR3 is 13 residues. The V gene's germline CDR1 is GTSNPN and CDR2 SVGIG (reference sequence). V lost 3 bases and J 4 bases, leaving 9 bases between the germline ends. The CDR3 nucleotides are TGTGCCTGGAGACGTCAGAATAATGAAAAACTGTTTTTT. Its translation: CAWRRQNNEKLFF.

The table lists this clone with a few counts. The V gene is TRBV29-1, the J gene TRBJ2-5; D might be TRBD1 (6 bases). Trimming took 6 bases from V and 1 from J, leaving 15 bases between them. Germline assignment: CDR1 SQVTM and CDR2 ANQGSEA. The CDR3 runs 14 residues. The CDR3 region is CSVRGRLTQETQYF. CDR3 sequence (DNA): TGCAGCGTGAGGGGGAGACTAACCCAAGAGACCCAGTACTTC.

This clone was detected only a few times. This chain joins TRBV5-8 and TRBJ1-4; tentatively, D is TRBD1 (5 bases). Germline V gene data show CDR1 as SGHTS and CDR2 as YDEGEE. The ends were cut back, 4 bases at V and 7 bases at J, with 14 bases in the middle. The CDR3 totals 14 residues. The CDR3 region is CASSPWGEREKLFF. The DNA for the CDR3 is TGTGCCAGCAGCCCTTGGGGGGAGCGTGAAAAACTGTTTTTT. The whole variable domain, remainder taken from reference TRBV5-8 and TRBJ1-4, is EAGVTQSPTHLIKTRGQQATLRCSPISGHTSVYWYQQALGLGLQFLLWYDEGEERNRGNFPPRFSGRQFPNYSSELNVNALELEDSALYLCASSPWGEREKLFFGSGTQLSVL.

The sample holds a few counts of this clone. The chain recombines TRBV2 with TRBJ2-1; the match to TRBD2 covers 11 bases. J was trimmed by 9 bases and V by 6 bases; bases with no gene match: 10. The CDR3 covers 15 residues. Germline CDR1 is SNHLY and CDR2 is FYNNEI. The CDR3 DNA reads as TGTGCCAGCAGCAGAGGACTAGCGGGTCCCAGTGAGCAGTTCTTC. It specifies CASSRGLAGPSEQFF.

The V call is TRBV10-1, the J call TRBJ1-1, with 7 nucleotides matching TRBD1. Germline loops: CDR1 WNHNN, CDR2 SYGVQD (reference sequence). CDR3 length: 13 residues. V trimming: 0 bases; J trimming: 10 bases; junction bases outside the gene matches: 5. The CDR3: CASSESGGTGAFF. The CDR3 coding sequence is TGCGCCAGCAGTGAGTCAGGGGGCACCGGAGCTTTCTTT.

V usage is TRBV5-3 and J usage is TRBJ2-7; TRBD2 matches 10 bases. TRBV5-3 is classed as an ORF, of uncertain function. The CDR3 is made up of 17 amino acids. J gave up 2 bases and V 6 bases, and 14 bases lay outside the gene matches. The CDR3 loop is CARNEKASGGRTYEQYF. CDR3 DNA sequence: TGTGCCAGAAACGAGAAGGCTAGCGGGGGTCGGACCTACGAGCAGTACTTC.

The CDR3 reads CASSPGQAYQPQHF. The CDR3 nucleotides are TGTGCCAGCAGTCCAGGACAGGCCTATCAGCCCCAGCATTTT. The V and J genes are TRBV28 and TRBJ1-5; 7 positions agree with TRBD1. Germline assignment: CDR1 MDHEN and CDR2 SYDVKM. This CDR3 contains 14 residues. V gave up 5 bases and J gave up 5 bases; unmatched junction bases: 6.

This clone was seen only a few times. The gene calls are TRBV28 and TRBJ2-1; TRBD2 aligns across 13 bases. J lost 12 bases, V lost 2 bases, and 7 bases had no gene match. The CDR3 totals 15 residues. Germline CDR1 is MDHEN and CDR2 is SYDVKM. The CDR3 reads CASSLPWTSGRGQFF. The CDR3 region has the DNA TGTGCCAGCAGTTTACCCTGGACTAGCGGGAGAGGGCAGTTCTTC.

The rearrangement uses TRBV28 and TRBJ1-2; TRBD1 aligns across 8 bases. After removal of 3 bases from V and 7 bases from J, the junction contained 7 bases not matched to a gene. Germline CDR1 is MDHEN and CDR2 is SYDVKM. The CDR3 is 14 amino acids. For the CDR3, the DNA is TGTGCCAGCAGTTTCCGGCAGGGGGCGCTTGGCTACACCTTC. Encoded protein: CASSFRQGALGYTF.

The chain has TRBV21-1 and TRBJ2-2; TRBD1, as called in the table, went unchecked against the DNA. TRBV21-1 is recorded as a pseudogene. The CDR3 totals 18 residues. CDR3 protein: CASSKGSAGAQMSGELFF. The CDR3 DNA follows: TGTGCCAGCAGCAAAGGTTCGGCAGGGGCCCAGATGAGCGGGGAGCTGTTTTTT.